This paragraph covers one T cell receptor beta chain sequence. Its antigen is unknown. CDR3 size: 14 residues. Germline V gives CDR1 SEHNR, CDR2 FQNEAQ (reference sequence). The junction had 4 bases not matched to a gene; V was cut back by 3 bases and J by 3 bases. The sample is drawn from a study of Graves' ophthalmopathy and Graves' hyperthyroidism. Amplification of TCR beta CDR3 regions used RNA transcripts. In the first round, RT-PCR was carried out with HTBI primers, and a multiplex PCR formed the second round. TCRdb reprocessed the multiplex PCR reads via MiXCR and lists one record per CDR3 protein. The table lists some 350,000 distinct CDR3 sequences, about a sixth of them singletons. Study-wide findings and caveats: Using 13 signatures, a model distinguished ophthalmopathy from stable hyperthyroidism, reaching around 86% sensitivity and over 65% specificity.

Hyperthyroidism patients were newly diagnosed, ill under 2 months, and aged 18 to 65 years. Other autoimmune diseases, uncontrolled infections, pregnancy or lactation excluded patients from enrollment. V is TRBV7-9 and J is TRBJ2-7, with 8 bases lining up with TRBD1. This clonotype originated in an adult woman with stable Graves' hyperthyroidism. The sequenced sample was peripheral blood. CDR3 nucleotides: TGTGCCAGCAGCTTTCCGGGACAGGTCTACGAGCAGTACTTC. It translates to CASSFPGQVYEQYF.